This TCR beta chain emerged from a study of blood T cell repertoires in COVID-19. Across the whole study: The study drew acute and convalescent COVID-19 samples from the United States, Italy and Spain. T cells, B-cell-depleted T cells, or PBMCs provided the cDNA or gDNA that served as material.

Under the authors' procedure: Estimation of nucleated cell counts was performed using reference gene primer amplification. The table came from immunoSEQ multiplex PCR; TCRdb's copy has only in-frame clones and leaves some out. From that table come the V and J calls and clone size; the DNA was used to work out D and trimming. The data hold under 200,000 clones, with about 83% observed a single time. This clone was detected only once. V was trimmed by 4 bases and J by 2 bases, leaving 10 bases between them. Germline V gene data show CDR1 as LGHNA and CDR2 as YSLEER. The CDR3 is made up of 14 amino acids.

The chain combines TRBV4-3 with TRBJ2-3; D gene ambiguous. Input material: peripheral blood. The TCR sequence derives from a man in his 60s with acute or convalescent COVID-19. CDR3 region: CASSPDTATDTQYF. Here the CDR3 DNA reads TGCGCCAGCAGCCCTGACACAGCCACAGATACGCAGTATTTT.